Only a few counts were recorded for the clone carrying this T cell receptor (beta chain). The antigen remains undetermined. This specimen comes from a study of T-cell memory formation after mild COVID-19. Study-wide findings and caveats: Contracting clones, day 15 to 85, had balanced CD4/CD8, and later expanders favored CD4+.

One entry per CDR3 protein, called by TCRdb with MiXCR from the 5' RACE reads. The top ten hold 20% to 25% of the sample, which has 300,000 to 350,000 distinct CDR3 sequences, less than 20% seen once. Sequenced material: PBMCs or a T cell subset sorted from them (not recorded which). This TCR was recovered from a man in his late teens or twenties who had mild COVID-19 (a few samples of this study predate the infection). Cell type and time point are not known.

The CDR3 loop reads CASTLGGGALGEQYF. The DNA of the CDR3 is TGTGCCAGCACCCTGGGAGGGGGGGCCTTAGGCGAGCAGTACTTC. The chain uses TRBV12-3 or TRBV12-4 and TRBJ2-7; D might be TRBD2 (7 bases). The CDR3 covers 15 residues. V was trimmed by 7 bases and J by 6 bases, leaving 22 bases between them.